The subject of this entry is one T cell receptor (beta chain). Its antigen is undetermined. The record originates from a study of T cells in narcolepsy. Study-wide points: Healthy controls reportedly lacked the autoreactive clonotypes serially found in patients' blood.

The germline V gene has CDR1 SGHTA and CDR2 FQGTGA. The V end lost 5 bases, the J end lost 7 bases, and 11 bases lay between the germline ends. This CDR3 region has 13 residues. Sequenced by immunoSEQ multiplex PCR; TCRdb stores in-frame clones only, minus some. Among fewer than 30,000 clones listed, approximately 85% were seen once. Sequencing input: CD45RA- memory CD4+ T cells from PBMCs. The sequence was collected from a human donor with narcolepsy. The chain combines TRBV7-3 with TRBJ1-4, with D possibly being TRBD1 (5 bases). CDR3 region: CASSAGRGEKLFF. The CDR3 nucleotides are TGTGCCAGCAGCGCGGGGAGGGGTGAAAAACTGTTTTTT.